This TCR beta chain was identified in a study of cytomegalovirus exposure and HLA in healthy donors. Study conclusions and caveats: Sequencing likely produced, as an artifact, a cluster of highly shared sequence variants. Association of a missense DCLRE1C variant with TCR beta V- and J-gene trimming was reported in a later analysis.

The primer mix had 60 Vbeta and 13 Jbeta primers. Data came from immunoSEQ multiplex PCR; TCRdb stores just in-frame clones and leaves some out. The data hold 99,000 or so clones, with roughly 83% observed a single time. Concerning this clone: Its antigen remains unidentified.

Germline V gene sequence: CDR1 SGHTA, CDR2 FQGTGA. Germline trimming cut 2 bases from V and 0 bases from J; bases unmatched to any gene: 5. The length of the CDR3 is 16 residues. Input material: PBMCs. The chain couples TRBV7-3 to TRBJ2-3, with TRBD2 matching over 7 bases. This receptor was identified in a male donor in good health and CMV-seropositive. CDR3 sequence: CASSLGLGSSTDTQYF. CDR3 coding DNA: TGTGCCAGCAGCTTAGGACTAGGGTCTAGCACAGATACGCAGTATTTT.